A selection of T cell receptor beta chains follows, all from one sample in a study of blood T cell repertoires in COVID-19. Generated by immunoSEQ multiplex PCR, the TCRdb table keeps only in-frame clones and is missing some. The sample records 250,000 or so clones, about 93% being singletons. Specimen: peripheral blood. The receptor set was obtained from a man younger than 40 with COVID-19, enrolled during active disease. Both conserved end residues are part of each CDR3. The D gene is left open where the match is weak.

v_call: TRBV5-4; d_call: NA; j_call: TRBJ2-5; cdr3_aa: CASSLREHQETQYF
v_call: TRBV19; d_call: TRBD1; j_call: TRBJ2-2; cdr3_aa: CATRAGQGAGELFF
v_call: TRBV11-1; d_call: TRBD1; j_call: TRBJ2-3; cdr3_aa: CASSSGQVNTDTQYF
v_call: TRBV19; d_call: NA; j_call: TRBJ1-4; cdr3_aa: CASRSGTNEKLFF
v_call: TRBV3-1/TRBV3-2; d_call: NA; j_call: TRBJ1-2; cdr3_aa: CASSQGRGSMGYTF
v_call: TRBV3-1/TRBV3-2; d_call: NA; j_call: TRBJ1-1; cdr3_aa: CASSQEGRGTEAFF
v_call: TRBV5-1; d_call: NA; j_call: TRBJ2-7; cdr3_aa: CASSFGGSQTYEQYF
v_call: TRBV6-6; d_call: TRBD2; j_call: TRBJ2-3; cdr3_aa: CASTLGGGASTDTQYF
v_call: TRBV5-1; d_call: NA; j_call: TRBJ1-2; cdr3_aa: CASSLDREGRYGYTF
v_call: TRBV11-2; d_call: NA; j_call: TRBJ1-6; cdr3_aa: CASSLAFLDSPLHF
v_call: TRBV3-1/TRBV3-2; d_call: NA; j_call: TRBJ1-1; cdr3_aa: CASTPRGSTEAFF
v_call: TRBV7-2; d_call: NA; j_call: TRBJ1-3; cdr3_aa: CASSLDGSENTIYF
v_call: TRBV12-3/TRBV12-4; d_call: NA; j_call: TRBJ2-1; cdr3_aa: CASSTQTRNEQFF
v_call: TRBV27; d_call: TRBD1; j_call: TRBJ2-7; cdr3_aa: CASSLGQTYEQYF
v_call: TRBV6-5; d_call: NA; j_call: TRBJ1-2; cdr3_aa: CASSYSVGGRLEGYTF
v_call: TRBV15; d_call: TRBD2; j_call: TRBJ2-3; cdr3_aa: CATSREVLLAGAVDTQYF
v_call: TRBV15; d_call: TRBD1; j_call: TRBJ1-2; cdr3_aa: CATSRGTGASVNYGYTF
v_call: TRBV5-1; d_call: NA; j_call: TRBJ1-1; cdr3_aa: CASSLGQKPMNTEAFF
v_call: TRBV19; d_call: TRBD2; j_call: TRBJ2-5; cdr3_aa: CASSMEAGGLVGTQYF
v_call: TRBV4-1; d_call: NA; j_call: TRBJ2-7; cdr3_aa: CASSQEGGRTSGEQYF
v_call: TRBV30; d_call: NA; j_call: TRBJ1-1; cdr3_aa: CACRSGAGTEAFF
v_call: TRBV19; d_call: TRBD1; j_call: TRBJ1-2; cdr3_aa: CASSPDRGLGYTF
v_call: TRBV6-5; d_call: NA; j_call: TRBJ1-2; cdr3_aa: CASSYTNIGEWTF
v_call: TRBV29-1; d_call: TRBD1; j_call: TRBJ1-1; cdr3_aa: CSVVWQGDTEAFF
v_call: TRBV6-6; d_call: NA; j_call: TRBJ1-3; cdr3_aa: CASKSDGDAGNTIYF
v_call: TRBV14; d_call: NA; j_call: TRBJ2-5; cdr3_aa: CASSQELMQYQETQYF
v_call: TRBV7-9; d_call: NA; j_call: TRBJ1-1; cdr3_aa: CASSPPFAHEGNTEAFF
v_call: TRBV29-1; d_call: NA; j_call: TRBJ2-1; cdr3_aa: CSPRGAGGEQFF
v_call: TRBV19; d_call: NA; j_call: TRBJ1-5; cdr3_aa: CASSIASGQPQHF
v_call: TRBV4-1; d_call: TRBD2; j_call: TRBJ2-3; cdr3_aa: CASSQDGWRGGRGTDTQYF
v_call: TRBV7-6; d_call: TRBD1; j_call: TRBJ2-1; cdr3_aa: CASSLMGTGVFVEQFF
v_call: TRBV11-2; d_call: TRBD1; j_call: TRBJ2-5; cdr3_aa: CASSLDIRDRLQETQYF
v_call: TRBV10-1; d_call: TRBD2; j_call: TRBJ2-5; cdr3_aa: CASSDIAGGQETQYF
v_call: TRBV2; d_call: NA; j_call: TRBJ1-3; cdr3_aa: CASSENRGNTIYF
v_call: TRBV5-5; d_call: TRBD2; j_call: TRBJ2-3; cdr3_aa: CASSTAPLGAGGQDTQYF